This T cell receptor beta chain was identified in a study of CD8 T cells in Susac syndrome. RNA was extracted with the RNeasy kit, and a quantity of roughly 0.45 to 1 ug was reverse transcribed using random hexamers. TCRdb fed the immunoSEQ multiplex PCR reads into MiXCR, producing one record per CDR3 protein. The profile shows roughly 160,000 distinct CDR3 sequences, around 94% of them singletons. The CDR3 contains 13 residues. The germline CDR1 and CDR2 sequences are SGHTA and FQGTGA. The V gene lost 8 bases and the J gene lost 7 bases, with 18 bases spanning the gap. For this clonotype: Its antigen is unknown.

Blood CD8+ and CD4+ T cells underwent high-throughput TCR beta sequencing. Controls were drawn from healthy donors and were matched for age and sex. Purification of the CD8+ and CD4+ T cells relied on negative isolation, and TEMRA cells underwent FACS enrichment. Whole-study findings and limits: The relatively small number of individuals in the TCR sequencing and HLA analysis was acknowledged by the study.

The sequence came from a human donor in good health. This chain uses TRBV7-3 with TRBJ2-7, with D possibly being TRBD1 (6 bases). Sequenced: CD4+ T cells from PBMCs. CDR3 sequence reads: CASAAGRGLEQYF. The CDR3 DNA sequence: TGTGCCAGCGCCGCTGGCAGGGGTCTGGAGCAGTACTTC.